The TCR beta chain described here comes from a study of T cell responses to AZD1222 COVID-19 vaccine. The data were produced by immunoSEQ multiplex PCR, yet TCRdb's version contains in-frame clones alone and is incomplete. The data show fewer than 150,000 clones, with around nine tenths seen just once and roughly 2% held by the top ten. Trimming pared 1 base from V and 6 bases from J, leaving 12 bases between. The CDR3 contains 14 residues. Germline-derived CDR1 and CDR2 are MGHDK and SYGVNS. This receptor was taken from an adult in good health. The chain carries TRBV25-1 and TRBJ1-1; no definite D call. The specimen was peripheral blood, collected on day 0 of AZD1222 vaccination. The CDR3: CASSELLPGAEAFF. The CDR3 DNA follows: TGTGCCAGCAGTGAATTGCTGCCCGGGGCTGAAGCTTTCTTT.